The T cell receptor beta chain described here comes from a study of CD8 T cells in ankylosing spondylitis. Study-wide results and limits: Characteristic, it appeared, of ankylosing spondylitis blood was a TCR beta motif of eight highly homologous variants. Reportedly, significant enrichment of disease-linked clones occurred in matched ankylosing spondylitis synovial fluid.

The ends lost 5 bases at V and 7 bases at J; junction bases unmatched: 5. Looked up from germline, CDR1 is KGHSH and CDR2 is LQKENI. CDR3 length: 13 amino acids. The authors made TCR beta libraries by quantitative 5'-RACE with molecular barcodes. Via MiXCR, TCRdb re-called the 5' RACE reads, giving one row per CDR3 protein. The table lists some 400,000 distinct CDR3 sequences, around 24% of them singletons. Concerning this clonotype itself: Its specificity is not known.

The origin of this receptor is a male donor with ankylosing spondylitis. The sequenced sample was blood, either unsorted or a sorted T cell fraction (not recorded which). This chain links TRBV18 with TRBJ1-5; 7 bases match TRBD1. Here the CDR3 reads CASSSTGQQPQHF. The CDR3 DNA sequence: TGTGCCAGCTCATCGACAGGGCAACAGCCCCAGCATTTT.